This TCR beta chain stems from a study of cytomegalovirus exposure and HLA in healthy donors. Trimming stripped 1 base from V and 2 bases from J, with 9 bases between. This CDR3 is 14 amino acids long. From germline, CDR1 is SGHRS and CDR2 YFSETQ. The PCR had 60 Vbeta and 13 Jbeta primers. Sequencing used immunoSEQ multiplex PCR; TCRdb keeps in-frame clones, though not all of them. The table includes fewer than 100,000 clones, 60% to 80% detected once. The sample consisted of PBMCs. The rearrangement links TRBV5-1 to TRBJ1-1; D uncertain. The receptor's source is a female donor in good health and CMV-seronegative. This CDR3 reads CASSLRQANTEAFF. The CDR3 region has the DNA TGCGCCAGCAGCTTGCGGCAGGCCAACACTGAAGCTTTCTTT.